Listed here are 28 T cell receptor beta chains from one sample, sequenced in a study of post-analysis software for immune sequencing data (dated by TCRdb to 2014 to 2015). For these TCRs, the target antigens are not known. Results the study describes overall, beyond this receptor: Roughly 5 TRBV segments, including TRBV5-6, TRBV5-1 and TRBV20-1, were significantly more frequent in patients than controls.

The library was built by means of PCR. Sequencer: Illumina HiSeq 2500. To reduce PCR and sequencing biases, unique molecular identifiers were built into the TCR beta cDNA libraries. The public reads were run again by TCRdb, first through fastp at Q25 and then through MiXCR, and only productive beta chains were kept. Records with the same CDR3 protein are collapsed into one entry carrying the most frequent genes and DNA. The table for this sample lists hundreds of thousands of distinct CDR3 sequences; less than 45% of them were counted only once. The ten largest clones add up to 9% to 14% of the sample. The sequenced material came from blood. The receptors here all came from a girl aged 10-17 years with multiple sclerosis.

V and J are TRBV11-2 and TRBJ2-5, with TRBD2 matching 10 bases. This CDR3 contains 16 residues. CDR1 and CDR2 from the germline V gene are SGHAT and FQNNGV. J gave up 1 base and V 0 bases, and 2 bases lay outside the gene matches. The CDR3 bases are TGTGCCAGCAGCTTAGAACTAGCGGGAACCCAAGAGACCCAGTACTTC. Protein product: CASSLELAGTQETQYF.

This clonotype was observed a handful of times. The chain has TRBV20-1 and TRBJ2-7, with D possibly TRBD1 on 6 matching bases. The CDR3 has 14 amino acids. The ends were cut back, 1 base at V and 6 bases at J, with 16 bases in the middle. Germline-derived CDR1 and CDR2 are DFQATT and SNEGSKA (reference sequence). CDR3 sequence: CSARADRSSAEQYF. The CDR3 DNA sequence: TGCAGTGCTAGAGCCGACAGGTCGTCGGCCGAGCAGTACTTC.

This clonotype was counted only a few times. The chain links TRBV20-1 to TRBJ2-5, with 7 nucleotides matching TRBD1. The CDR3 consists of 14 residues. Per the germline V gene, CDR1 is DFQATT and CDR2 is SNEGSKA (reference sequence). The CDR3 region has the DNA TGCAGAAAGGGGACAGAGACGTTCCAAGAGACCCAGTACTTC. Amino acid sequence: CRKGTETFQETQYF.

This clonotype has a handful of counts. The V and J genes are TRBV6-4 and TRBJ2-7; TRBD1 is a possible D gene (5 bases). The CDR3 consists of 13 residues. CDR1 is MRHNA and CDR2 is SNTAGT in the germline V gene. The ends were cut back, 2 bases at V and 5 bases at J, with 10 bases in the middle. Here the CDR3 DNA reads TGTGCCAGCAGTGACAGGGAAGGGGACGAGCAGTACTTC. This sequence encodes CASSDREGDEQYF.

This clonotype was seen a few times. The J gene is TRBJ2-7, the V gene TRBV7-3; tentatively, D is TRBD1 (5 bases). The CDR3 contains 13 residues. CDR1 is SGHTA and CDR2 is FQGTGA in the germline V gene. With 1 base removed from V and 6 bases from J, the gap between germline ends came to 10 bases. CDR3 amino acids: CASSLSVTAEQYF. DNA of the CDR3: TGTGCCAGCAGCTTAAGTGTGACAGCCGAGCAGTACTTC.

This chain uses TRBV4-3 with TRBJ2-1; D might be TRBD2 (7 bases). CDR1 and CDR2 (germline): LGHNA, YSLEER. V dropped 4 bases and J dropped 8 bases, with 15 bases sitting between them. The CDR3 totals 14 residues. The CDR3 nucleotides read TGCGCCAGCAGCCCAGGACTAGGGGGGTATGAGCAGTTCTTC. This translates into CASSPGLGGYEQFF.

V is TRBV2 and J is TRBJ2-7; no clear D. The length of the CDR3 is 10 residues. CDR1 and CDR2 from the germline V gene are SNHLY and FYNNEI. With 8 bases removed from V and 5 bases from J, the gap between germline ends came to 7 bases. The CDR3 DNA follows: TGTGCCAGCGGGGTCAACGAGCAGTACTTC. This encodes CASGVNEQYF.

The chain combines TRBV12-3 or TRBV12-4 with TRBJ1-5; D gene unclear. This CDR3 region has 15 residues. The germline V and J ends were trimmed by 6 bases and 0 bases, with 12 bases remaining between them. CDR3 sequence: CASSPGAYSNQPQHF. The DNA for the CDR3 is TGTGCCAGCAGCCCGGGAGCCTATAGCAATCAGCCCCAGCATTTT.

The chain employs TRBV28 and TRBJ2-1; TRBD1 matches at 8 bases. The CDR3 contains 15 residues. Germline V lookup: CDR1 MDHEN, CDR2 SYDVKM. Unmatched junction bases numbered 11, after V lost 5 bases and J lost 8 bases. CDR3 residues: CASSLPRQGRDEQFF. In nucleotides, the CDR3 is TGTGCCAGCAGTCTTCCCCGACAGGGGCGCGATGAGCAGTTCTTC.

This sequence joins TRBV28 and TRBJ2-5; TRBD1 matches at 8 bases. Unmatched junction bases numbered 7, after V lost 6 bases and J lost 4 bases. CDR3 size: 14 residues. Per germline, CDR1 MDHEN and CDR2 SYDVKM. CDR3: CASSDRGWGETQYF. DNA of the CDR3: TGTGCCAGCAGCGACAGGGGATGGGGAGAGACCCAGTACTTC. The entire variable domain, with the rest obtained from reference TRBV28 and TRBJ2-5, is as follows: DVKVTQSSRYLVKRTGEKVFLECVQDMDHENMFWYRQDPGLGLRLIYFSYDVKMKEKGDIPEGYSVSREKKERFSLILESASTNQTSMYLCASSDRGWGETQYFGPGTRLLVL.

This clonotype was picked up a small number of times. This chain uses TRBV6-1 with TRBJ2-3; 11 bases are shared with TRBD2. The V gene end was trimmed by 5 bases and the J gene end by 2 bases; junction bases not matched to a gene: 6. The CDR3 consists of 16 residues. Germline values: CDR1 MNHNS, CDR2 SASEGT. CDR3 sequence: CASSITSGRATDTQYF. DNA of the CDR3: TGTGCCAGCAGTATTACTAGCGGGAGAGCCACAGATACGCAGTATTTT.

The table lists this clonotype with a few counts. The genes are TRBV4-3 and TRBJ2-4; the match to TRBD2 covers 7 bases. Germline assignment: CDR1 LGHNA and CDR2 YSLEER. Trimming removed 2 bases from V and 0 bases from J; junction bases left unmatched: 7. CDR3 length: 17 amino acids. The CDR3: CASSQFREGLAKNIQYF. DNA of the CDR3: TGCGCCAGCAGCCAATTTAGGGAGGGACTAGCCAAAAACATTCAGTACTTC.

In this sample, this clonotype turned up a few times. The chain employs TRBV7-2 and TRBJ2-7, with D perhaps TRBD2 (6 bases). Germline values: CDR1 SGHTA, CDR2 FQGNSA. V was shortened by 7 bases and J by 3 bases, with 19 bases between the two germline ends. This CDR3 comprises 15 residues. Here the CDR3 reads CASTRGGTQIYEQYF. The CDR3 DNA sequence: TGTGCCAGCACGCGGGGCGGGACGCAGATCTACGAGCAGTACTTC.

V usage is TRBV20-1 and J usage is TRBJ1-1; D not certain. V lost 2 bases and J 6 bases, leaving 4 bases between the germline ends. CDR1 is DFQATT and CDR2 is SNEGSKA in the germline V gene (reference sequence). The CDR3 consists of 10 residues. As DNA, the CDR3 is TGCAGTGCTAGATCGTCTGAAGCTTTCTTT. Amino acid sequence: CSARSSEAFF.

The chain links TRBV6-4 to TRBJ2-3, with a weak D call TRBD2 (5 bases). Trimming pared 4 bases from V and 2 bases from J, leaving 13 bases between. This CDR3 contains 15 residues. Germline V gives CDR1 MRHNA, CDR2 SNTAGT. The CDR3 spells CASSGSLDYTDTQYF. The CDR3 coding sequence is TGTGCCAGCAGTGGCTCACTCGACTACACAGATACGCAGTATTTT.

This clonotype showed up just a few times. This rearrangement joins TRBV7-2 to TRBJ2-5; 8 bases are a match to TRBD1. From germline, CDR1 is SGHTA and CDR2 FQGNSA. The junction had 9 bases not matched to a gene; V was cut back by 4 bases and J by 2 bases. This CDR3 spans 16 amino acids. CDR3 in amino acids: CASSSFSRGPQETQYF. The DNA of the CDR3 is TGTGCCAGCAGCTCATTTAGCAGGGGGCCTCAAGAGACCCAGTACTTC.

The rearrangement links TRBV7-2 to TRBJ2-5, with a tentative D call TRBD1 (5 bases). V lost 2 bases to trimming and J lost 5 bases, with 18 bases between them. In germline, CDR1 is SGHTA, CDR2 FQGNSA. This CDR3 is 16 amino acids long. CDR3 DNA: TGTGCCAGCAGCTTATTTAGTCAGGGAATTTACGAGACCCAGTACTTC. Amino acid sequence: CASSLFSQGIYETQYF.

The V gene is TRBV4-1, the J gene TRBJ2-7; D perhaps matches TRBD2 (5 bases). The V gene's germline CDR1 is MGHRA and CDR2 YSYEKL. The V gene lost 4 bases and the J gene lost 5 bases, with 15 bases spanning the gap. The CDR3 totals 14 residues. CDR3 sequence reads: CASSPMERQHEQYF. In DNA form, the CDR3 reads TGCGCCAGCAGCCCCATGGAGCGGCAACACGAGCAGTACTTC.

This chain joins TRBV7-2 and TRBJ1-2; D possibly corresponds to TRBD1 (5 bases). The germline V gene encodes CDR1 SGHTA and CDR2 FQGNSA. There are 14 residues in the CDR3. V was clipped by 1 base and J by 8 bases, with 14 bases between them. Written as DNA, the CDR3 is TGTGCCAGCAGCTTAGAACAGGCCCCCTTGGGCTACACCTTC. The encoded protein is CASSLEQAPLGYTF.

The chain joins TRBV21-1 to TRBJ2-6. TRBV21-1 is annotated as a pseudogene. The CDR3 sequence is 16 residues long. This CDR3 reads CASSKGLRAGGNVLTF. CDR3 in DNA: TGTGCCAGCAGCAAAGGGTTACGTGCTGGGGGCAACGTCCTGACTTTC.

The CDR3 nucleotides are TGCAGCGCCAAGACTAGCGTGAATCTCTACAATGAGCAGTACTTC. Residues: CSAKTSVNLYNEQYF. The chain couples TRBV29-1 to TRBJ2-7, with TRBD2 matching 8 bases. V lost 7 bases to trimming and J lost 7 bases; unmatched junction nucleotides: 18. This CDR3 region has 15 residues. Per germline, CDR1 SQVTM and CDR2 ANQGSEA.

A note on this clonotype: An end of the junction does not agree with germline; a read error may underlie this. The chain is built from TRBV24-1 and TRBJ2-5; tentatively, D is TRBD1 or TRBD2 (6 bases each). CDR3 size: 14 residues. The germline V gene encodes CDR1 KGHDR and CDR2 SFDVKD. Here the CDR3 DNA reads TGTGCCACCAGGGATTTGAAAGGGGGGGAGACCCAGTACTTC. Its translation: CATRDLKGGETQYF.

V is TRBV7-6 and J is TRBJ2-3; the match to TRBD1 covers 9 bases. The J segment lost 4 bases and the V segment lost 1 base, leaving 6 bases of the junction unmatched. This CDR3 region has 16 residues. CDR1 SGHVS and CDR2 FNYEAQ come from the germline V gene. CDR3 amino acids: CASSLEFTGGADTQYF. CDR3 DNA: TGTGCCAGCAGCTTAGAGTTCACAGGGGGCGCAGATACGCAGTATTTT.

The CDR3 is CASSEARGYGYTF. In DNA form, the CDR3 reads TGTGCCAGCAGTGAAGCGAGAGGTTATGGCTACACCTTC. This chain connects TRBV2 to TRBJ1-2; D gene ambiguous. This CDR3 contains 13 residues. The germline V gene encodes CDR1 SNHLY and CDR2 FYNNEI. V gave up 0 bases and J gave up 5 bases, with 7 bases separating them.

Regarding this clonotype: One end of the junction is discordant with germline, which a read error may explain. The chain employs TRBV3-1 and TRBJ2-1, with TRBD2 matching over 10 bases. This CDR3 has 17 amino acids. The germline CDR1 and CDR2 sequences are LGHDT and YNNKEL (reference sequence). The CDR3 spells CVSSQDYSGRTYNEQFF. CDR3 coding DNA: TGTGTCAGCAGCCAAGATTATAGCGGGAGGACCTACAATGAGCAGTTCTTC.

This clonotype was counted only a few times. The V and J genes are TRBV4-2 and TRBJ2-3; weak D call: TRBD2 (5 bases). This CDR3 spans 14 amino acids. The germline gives CDR1 LGHNA, CDR2 YNFKEQ. Trimming took off 0 bases at V and 4 bases at J, with 8 bases between the two ends. In DNA form, the CDR3 reads TGTGCCAGCAGCCAAGAGGGGAGATCAGATACGCAGTATTTT. Translating gives CASSQEGRSDTQYF.

This clonotype has only a few counts. The rearrangement joins TRBV12-3 or TRBV12-4 to TRBJ2-1; D uncertain. This CDR3 comprises 17 residues. Trimming left V 4 bases short and J 2 bases short, with 18 bases between. CDR3 in amino acids: CASSSSGRTHPYNEQFF. Here the CDR3 DNA reads TGTGCCAGCAGTTCCTCCGGGCGAACTCACCCCTACAATGAGCAGTTCTTC.

This chain uses TRBV5-1 with TRBJ2-7; D is uncertain. Trimming cost V 4 bases and J 3 bases, with 8 bases left between them. This CDR3 is 12 amino acids long. Germline V gene sequence: CDR1 SGHRS, CDR2 YFSETQ. CDR3: CASSVTDYEQYF. The CDR3 bases are TGCGCCAGCAGCGTTACAGACTACGAGCAGTACTTC.